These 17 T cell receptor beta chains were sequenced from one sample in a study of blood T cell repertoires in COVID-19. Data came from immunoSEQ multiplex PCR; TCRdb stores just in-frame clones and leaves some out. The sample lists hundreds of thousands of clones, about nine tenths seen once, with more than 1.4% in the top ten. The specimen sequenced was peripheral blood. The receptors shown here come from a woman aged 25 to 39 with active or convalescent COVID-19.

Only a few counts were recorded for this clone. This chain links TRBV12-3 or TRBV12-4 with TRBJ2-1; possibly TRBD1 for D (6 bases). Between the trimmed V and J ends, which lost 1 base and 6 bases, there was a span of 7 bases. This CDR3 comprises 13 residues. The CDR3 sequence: CASSLEGGNEQFF. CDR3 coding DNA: TGTGCCAGCAGTTTAGAAGGGGGCAATGAGCAGTTCTTC.

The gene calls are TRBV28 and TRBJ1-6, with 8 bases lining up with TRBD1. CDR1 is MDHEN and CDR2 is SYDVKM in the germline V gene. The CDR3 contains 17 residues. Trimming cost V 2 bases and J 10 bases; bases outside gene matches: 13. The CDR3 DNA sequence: TGTGCCAGCAGTTTACACCGAGGACAGGGTAGTCGATCACCCCTCCACTTT. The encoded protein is CASSLHRGQGSRSPLHF. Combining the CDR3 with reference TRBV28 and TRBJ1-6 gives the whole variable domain DVKVTQSSRYLVKRTGEKVFLECVQDMDHENMFWYRQDPGLGLRLIYFSYDVKMKEKGDIPEGYSVSREKKERFSLILESASTNQTSMYLCASSLHRGQGSRSPLHFGNGTRLTVT.

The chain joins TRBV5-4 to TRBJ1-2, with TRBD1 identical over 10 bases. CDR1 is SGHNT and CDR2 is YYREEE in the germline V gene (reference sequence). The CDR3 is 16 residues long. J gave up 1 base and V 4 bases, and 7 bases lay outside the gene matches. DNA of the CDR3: TGTGCCAGCAGCGTTGACAGGGGGCGTCTTAACTATGGCTACACCTTC. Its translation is CASSVDRGRLNYGYTF. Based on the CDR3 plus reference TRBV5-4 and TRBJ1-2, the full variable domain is ETGVTQSPTHLIKTRGQQVTLRCSSQSGHNTVSWYQQALGQGPQFIFQYYREEENGRGNFPPRFSGLQFPNYSSELNVNALELDDSALYLCASSVDRGRLNYGYTFGSGTRLTVV.

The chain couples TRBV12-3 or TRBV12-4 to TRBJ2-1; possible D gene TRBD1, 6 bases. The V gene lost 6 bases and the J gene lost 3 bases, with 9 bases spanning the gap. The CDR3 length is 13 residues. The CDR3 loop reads CASSSGDYNEQFF. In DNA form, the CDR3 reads TGTGCCAGCAGCTCAGGGGACTACAATGAGCAGTTCTTC.

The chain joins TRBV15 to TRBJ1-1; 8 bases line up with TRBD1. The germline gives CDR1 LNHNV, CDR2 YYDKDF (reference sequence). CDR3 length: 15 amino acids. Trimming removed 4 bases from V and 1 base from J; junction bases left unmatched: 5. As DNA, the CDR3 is TGTGCCACCAGCAAACAGGGGGAGGGGAACACTGAAGCTTTCTTT. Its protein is CATSKQGEGNTEAFF. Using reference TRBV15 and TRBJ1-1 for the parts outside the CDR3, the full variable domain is DAMVIQNPRYQVTQFGKPVTLSCSQTLNHNVMYWYQQKSSQAPKLLFHYYDKDFNNEADTPDNFQSRRPNTSFCFLDIRSPGLGDTAMYLCATSKQGEGNTEAFFGQGTRLTVV.

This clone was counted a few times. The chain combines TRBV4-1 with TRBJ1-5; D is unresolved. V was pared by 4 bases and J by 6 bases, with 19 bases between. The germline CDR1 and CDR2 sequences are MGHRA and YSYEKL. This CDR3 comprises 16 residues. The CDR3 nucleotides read TGCGCCAGCAGCCGGAGGTCAGACGATCTAGGTCAGCCCCAGCATTTT. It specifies CASSRRSDDLGQPQHF.

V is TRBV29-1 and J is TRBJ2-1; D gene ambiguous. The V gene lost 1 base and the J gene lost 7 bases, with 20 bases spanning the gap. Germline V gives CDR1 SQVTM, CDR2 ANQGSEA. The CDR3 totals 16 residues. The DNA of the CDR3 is TGCAGCGTTGAAGTAAGTCCGTCTAAGATCTGGAATGAGCAGTTCTTC. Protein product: CSVEVSPSKIWNEQFF.

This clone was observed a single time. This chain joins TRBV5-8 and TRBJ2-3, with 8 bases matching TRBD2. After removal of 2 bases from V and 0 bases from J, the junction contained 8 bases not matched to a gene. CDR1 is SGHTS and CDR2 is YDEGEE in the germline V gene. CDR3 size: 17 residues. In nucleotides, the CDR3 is TGTGCCAGCAGCTTCAGGTCTAGCGGGTCGAGCACAGATACGCAGTATTTT. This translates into CASSFRSSGSSTDTQYF.

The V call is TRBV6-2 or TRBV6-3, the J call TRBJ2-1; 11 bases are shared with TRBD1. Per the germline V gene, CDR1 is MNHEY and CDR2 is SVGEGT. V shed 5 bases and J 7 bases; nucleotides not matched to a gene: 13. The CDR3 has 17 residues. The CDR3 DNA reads TGTGCCAGCAGTAAGGGAACCGGGACAGGGGGTGGGAATGAGCAGTTCTTC. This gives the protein CASSKGTGTGGGNEQFF.

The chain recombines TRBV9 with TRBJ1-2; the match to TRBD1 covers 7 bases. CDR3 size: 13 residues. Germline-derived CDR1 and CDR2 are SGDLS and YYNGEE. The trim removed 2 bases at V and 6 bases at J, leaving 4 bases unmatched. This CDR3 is CASSVVTGDGYTF. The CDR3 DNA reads TGTGCCAGCAGCGTTGTTACAGGGGATGGCTACACCTTC.

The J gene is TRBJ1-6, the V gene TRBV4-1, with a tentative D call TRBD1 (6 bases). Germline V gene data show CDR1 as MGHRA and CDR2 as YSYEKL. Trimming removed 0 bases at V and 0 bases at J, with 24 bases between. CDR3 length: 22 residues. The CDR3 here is CASSQEKRGLGGLSSYNSPLHF. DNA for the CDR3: TGCGCCAGCAGCCAAGAGAAAAGAGGGCTTGGGGGCCTGAGCTCCTATAATTCACCCCTCCACTTT.

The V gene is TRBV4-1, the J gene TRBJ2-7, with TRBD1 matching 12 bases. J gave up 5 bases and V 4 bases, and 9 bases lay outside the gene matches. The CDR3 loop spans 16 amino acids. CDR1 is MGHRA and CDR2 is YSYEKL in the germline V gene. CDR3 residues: CASSLSIGTGGNEQYF. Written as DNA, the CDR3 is TGCGCCAGCAGCCTATCTATCGGGACAGGGGGCAACGAGCAGTACTTC.

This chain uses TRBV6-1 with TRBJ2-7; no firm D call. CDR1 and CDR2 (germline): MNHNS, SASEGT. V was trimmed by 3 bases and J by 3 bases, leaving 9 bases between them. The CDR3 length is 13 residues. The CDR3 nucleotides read TGTGCCAGCAGTGAGACAAGTGTCTACGAGCAGTACTTC. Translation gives CASSETSVYEQYF.

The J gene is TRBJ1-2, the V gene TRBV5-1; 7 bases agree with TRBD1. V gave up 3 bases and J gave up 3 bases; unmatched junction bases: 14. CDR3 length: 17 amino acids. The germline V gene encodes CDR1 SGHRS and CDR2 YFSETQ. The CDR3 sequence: CASSSGDQGQMDYGYTF. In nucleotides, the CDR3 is TGCGCCAGCAGCTCGGGGGACCAGGGACAGATGGACTATGGCTACACCTTC.

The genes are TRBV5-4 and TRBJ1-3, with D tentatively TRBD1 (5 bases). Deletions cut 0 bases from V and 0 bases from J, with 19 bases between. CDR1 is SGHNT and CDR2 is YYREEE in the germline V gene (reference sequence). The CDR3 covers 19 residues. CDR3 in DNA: TGTGCCAGCAGCTTGGGCGGGGTAGCGGCGGGGACCTCTGGAAACACCATATATTTT. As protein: CASSLGGVAAGTSGNTIYF.

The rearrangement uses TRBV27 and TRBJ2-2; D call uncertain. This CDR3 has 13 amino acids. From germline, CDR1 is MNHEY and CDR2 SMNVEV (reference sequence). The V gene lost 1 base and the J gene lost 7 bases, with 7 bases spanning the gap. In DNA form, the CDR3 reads TGTGCCAGCAGTTTATATGAGAGCGGGGAGCTGTTTTTT. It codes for CASSLYESGELFF.

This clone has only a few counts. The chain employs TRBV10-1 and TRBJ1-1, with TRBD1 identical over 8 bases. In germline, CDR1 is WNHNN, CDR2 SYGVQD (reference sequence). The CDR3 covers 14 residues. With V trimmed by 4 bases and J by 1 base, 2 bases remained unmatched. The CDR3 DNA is TGCGCCAGCAGTGGACAGGGGAAGAACACTGAAGCTTTCTTT. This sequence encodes CASSGQGKNTEAFF.